This is a list of T cell receptor beta chains from one sample in a study of cytomegalovirus exposure and HLA in healthy donors. The assay was immunoSEQ multiplex PCR, and TCRdb's table has in-frame clones only and misses some. Of tens of thousands of clones in the sample, 85% were seen once. Sequenced material: PBMCs. These receptors originate from a young man in good health and CMV-seropositive. Each CDR3 is given without its conserved first and last residue. The order of the fields is J gene, V gene, D gene, CDR3 protein. D genes are given only for firm matches.

j_gene: TRBJ1-4
v_gene: TRBV5-4
d_gene: .
CDR3aa: ASSLEAGDVEKLF

j_gene: TRBJ1-1
v_gene: TRBV6-5
d_gene: TRBD1
CDR3aa: ASLGTANTEAF

j_gene: TRBJ2-5
v_gene: TRBV5-6
d_gene: .
CDR3aa: ASSFGAGRETQY

j_gene: TRBJ1-1
v_gene: TRBV29-1
d_gene: .
CDR3aa: SVASNADTEAF

j_gene: TRBJ2-5
v_gene: TRBV28
d_gene: .
CDR3aa: ASSFPGDQETQY

j_gene: TRBJ2-1
v_gene: TRBV19
d_gene: TRBD1
CDR3aa: ASGRDRVYEQF

j_gene: TRBJ2-1
v_gene: TRBV9
d_gene: .
CDR3aa: ASSVVADGSYNEQF

j_gene: TRBJ1-4
v_gene: TRBV6-5
d_gene: .
CDR3aa: ASSLTWEGEKLF

j_gene: TRBJ2-2
v_gene: TRBV2
d_gene: TRBD2
CDR3aa: AAGSGRATGELF

j_gene: TRBJ2-1
v_gene: TRBV7-2
d_gene: .
CDR3aa: ASSQSPDNEQF

j_gene: TRBJ1-2
v_gene: TRBV15
d_gene: .
CDR3aa: ATSRVPPDREGYT

j_gene: TRBJ2-1
v_gene: TRBV11-3
d_gene: TRBD2
CDR3aa: ASSLGLANNEQF

j_gene: TRBJ1-4
v_gene: TRBV4-1
d_gene: TRBD1
CDR3aa: ASSQEGQGLKKLF

j_gene: TRBJ1-1
v_gene: TRBV2
d_gene: .
CDR3aa: ASSETGNTEAF

j_gene: TRBJ2-5
v_gene: TRBV9
d_gene: TRBD1
CDR3aa: ASSAGQGLGETQY

j_gene: TRBJ2-6
v_gene: TRBV5-1
d_gene: .
CDR3aa: ASSLSRGSGANVLT

j_gene: TRBJ2-2
v_gene: TRBV7-3
d_gene: .
CDR3aa: ASSPGSPELF

j_gene: TRBJ1-5
v_gene: TRBV5-6
d_gene: .
CDR3aa: ASSRAGYSNQPQH

j_gene: TRBJ2-7
v_gene: TRBV6-5
d_gene: TRBD2
CDR3aa: ASRARTSGSLEQY

j_gene: TRBJ2-1
v_gene: TRBV19
d_gene: .
CDR3aa: ASSLRTGGWNEQF

j_gene: TRBJ2-7
v_gene: TRBV2
d_gene: .
CDR3aa: ATQETRVSDYEQY

j_gene: TRBJ2-1
v_gene: TRBV6-5
d_gene: TRBD2
CDR3aa: ASSYETSVYNEQF

j_gene: TRBJ2-5
v_gene: TRBV10-3
d_gene: TRBD2
CDR3aa: AISDSVSGGETQY

j_gene: TRBJ1-4
v_gene: TRBV5-1
d_gene: TRBD1
CDR3aa: ASSYGTGDEKLF

j_gene: TRBJ1-5
v_gene: TRBV6-5
d_gene: .
CDR3aa: ASRAAGSNQPQH

j_gene: TRBJ2-5
v_gene: TRBV10-1
d_gene: .
CDR3aa: ASSRDYQETQY

j_gene: TRBJ1-1
v_gene: TRBV29-1
d_gene: .
CDR3aa: SVETPDTEAF

j_gene: TRBJ1-1
v_gene: TRBV6-6
d_gene: TRBD1
CDR3aa: ASRSPDRVNTEAF

j_gene: TRBJ2-1
v_gene: TRBV19
d_gene: TRBD2
CDR3aa: ASREGSYNEQF

j_gene: TRBJ2-7
v_gene: TRBV4-2
d_gene: TRBD2
CDR3aa: ASSQGLAGSYEQY

j_gene: TRBJ1-1
v_gene: TRBV27
d_gene: .
CDR3aa: ASSGLAGGTEAF

j_gene: TRBJ2-7
v_gene: TRBV27
d_gene: TRBD2
CDR3aa: ATLAGHGEQY

j_gene: TRBJ2-7
v_gene: TRBV5-4
d_gene: TRBD1
CDR3aa: ASSLGTGGYEQY

j_gene: TRBJ2-2
v_gene: TRBV9
d_gene: .
CDR3aa: ASSSRWTGELF

j_gene: TRBJ2-2
v_gene: TRBV28
d_gene: .
CDR3aa: ASSRTKGTGELF

j_gene: TRBJ2-7
v_gene: TRBV6-6
d_gene: TRBD1
CDR3aa: ASRGSGGMPYEQY

j_gene: TRBJ2-1
v_gene: TRBV27
d_gene: .
CDR3aa: ASSSGGSSYNEQF

j_gene: TRBJ1-3
v_gene: TRBV18
d_gene: .
CDR3aa: ASSPSIPSARDTIY

j_gene: TRBJ1-2
v_gene: TRBV5-6
d_gene: TRBD1
CDR3aa: ASSPGTGANYGYT

j_gene: TRBJ2-6
v_gene: TRBV28
d_gene: .
CDR3aa: ASSGGHSTGGANVLT

j_gene: TRBJ2-1
v_gene: TRBV7-3
d_gene: TRBD1
CDR3aa: ASSAGTGGAEQF

j_gene: TRBJ2-3
v_gene: TRBV5-1
d_gene: .
CDR3aa: ASSLWQATDTQY

j_gene: TRBJ2-3
v_gene: TRBV6-1
d_gene: TRBD1
CDR3aa: ASSEVGGQGADTQY

j_gene: TRBJ2-2
v_gene: TRBV28
d_gene: .
CDR3aa: ASSLAGDTGELF

j_gene: TRBJ2-1
v_gene: TRBV7-8
d_gene: .
CDR3aa: ASSLFSGSYNEQF

j_gene: TRBJ2-3
v_gene: TRBV6-6
d_gene: .
CDR3aa: ASSYGGSTDTQY

j_gene: TRBJ2-2
v_gene: TRBV15
d_gene: TRBD1
CDR3aa: ATSRDRGTGHTGELF

j_gene: TRBJ1-3
v_gene: TRBV10-3
d_gene: TRBD1
CDR3aa: AISQGGTGNTIY

j_gene: TRBJ2-7
v_gene: TRBV10-3
d_gene: TRBD1
CDR3aa: AISAGTEPYEQY

j_gene: TRBJ1-2
v_gene: TRBV6-1
d_gene: TRBD1
CDR3aa: ASREPGQSVHGYT

j_gene: TRBJ1-5
v_gene: TRBV19
d_gene: .
CDR3aa: ASSDTVRQPQH

j_gene: TRBJ1-2
v_gene: TRBV27
d_gene: .
CDR3aa: ASSPTRSYGYT

j_gene: TRBJ1-1
v_gene: TRBV9
d_gene: .
CDR3aa: ASSVQGSNTEAF

j_gene: TRBJ1-4
v_gene: TRBV6-1
d_gene: .
CDR3aa: ASSRAESNEKLF

j_gene: TRBJ2-2
v_gene: TRBV5-1
d_gene: TRBD2
CDR3aa: ASSWDYTNTGELF